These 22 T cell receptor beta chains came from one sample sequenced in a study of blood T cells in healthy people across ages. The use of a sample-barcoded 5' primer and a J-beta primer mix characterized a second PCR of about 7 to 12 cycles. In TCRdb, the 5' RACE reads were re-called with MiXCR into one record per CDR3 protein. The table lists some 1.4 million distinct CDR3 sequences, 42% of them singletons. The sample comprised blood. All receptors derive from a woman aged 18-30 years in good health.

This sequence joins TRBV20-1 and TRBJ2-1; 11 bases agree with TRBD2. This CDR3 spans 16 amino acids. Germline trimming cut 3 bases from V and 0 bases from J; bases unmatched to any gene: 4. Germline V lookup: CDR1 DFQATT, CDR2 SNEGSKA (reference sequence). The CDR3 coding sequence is TGCAGTGCTAGGACTAGCGGGGTTAGCTCCTACAATGAGCAGTTCTTC. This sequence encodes CSARTSGVSSYNEQFF.

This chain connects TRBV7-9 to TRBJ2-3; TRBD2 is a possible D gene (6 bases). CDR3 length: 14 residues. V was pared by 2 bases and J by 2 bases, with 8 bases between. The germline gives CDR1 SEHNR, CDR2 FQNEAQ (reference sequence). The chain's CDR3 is CASSLQRVTDTQYF. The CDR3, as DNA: TGTGCCAGCAGCTTACAGCGGGTCACAGATACGCAGTATTTT. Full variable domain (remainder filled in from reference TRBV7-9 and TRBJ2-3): DTGVSQNPRHKITKRGQNVTFRCDPISEHNRLYWYRQTLGQGPEFLTYFQNEAQLEKSRLLSDRFSAERPKGSFSTLEIQRTEQGDSAMYLCASSLQRVTDTQYFGPGTRLTVL.

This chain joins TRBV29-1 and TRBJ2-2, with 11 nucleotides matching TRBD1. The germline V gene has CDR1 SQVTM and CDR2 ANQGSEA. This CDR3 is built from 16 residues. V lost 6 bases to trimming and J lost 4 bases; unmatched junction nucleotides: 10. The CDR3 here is CSVFSPGQGVTGELFF. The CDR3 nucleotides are TGCAGCGTGTTTTCCCCGGGACAGGGGGTCACCGGGGAGCTGTTTTTT.

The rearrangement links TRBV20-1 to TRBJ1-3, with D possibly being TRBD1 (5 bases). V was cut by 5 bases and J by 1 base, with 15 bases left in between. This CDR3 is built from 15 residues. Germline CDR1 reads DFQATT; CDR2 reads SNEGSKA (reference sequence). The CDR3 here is CSAYVREDSGNTIYF. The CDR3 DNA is TGCAGTGCTTATGTCAGGGAGGATTCTGGAAACACCATATATTTT.

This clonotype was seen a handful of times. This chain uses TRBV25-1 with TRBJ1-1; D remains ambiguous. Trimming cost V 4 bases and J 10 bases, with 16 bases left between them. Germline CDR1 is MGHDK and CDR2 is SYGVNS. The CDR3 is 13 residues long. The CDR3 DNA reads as TGTGCCAGCAGTGGGCAGCCCAGGTCAAGAGCTTTCTTT. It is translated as CASSGQPRSRAFF. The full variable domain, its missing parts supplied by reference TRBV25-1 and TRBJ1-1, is EADIYQTPRYLVIGTGKKITLECSQTMGHDKMYWYQQDPGMELHLIHYSYGVNSTEKGDLSSESTVSRIRTEHFPLTLESARPSHTSQYLCASSGQPRSRAFFGQGTRLTVV.

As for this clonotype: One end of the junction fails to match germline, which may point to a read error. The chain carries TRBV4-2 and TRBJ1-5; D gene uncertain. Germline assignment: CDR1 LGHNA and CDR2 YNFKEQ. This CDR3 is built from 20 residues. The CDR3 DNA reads TGTGCCGGCAGCCAAGATAATCCTGGGGAGAGGACCAGGAGCAATCAGCCCCAGCATTTT. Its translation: CAGSQDNPGERTRSNQPQHF.

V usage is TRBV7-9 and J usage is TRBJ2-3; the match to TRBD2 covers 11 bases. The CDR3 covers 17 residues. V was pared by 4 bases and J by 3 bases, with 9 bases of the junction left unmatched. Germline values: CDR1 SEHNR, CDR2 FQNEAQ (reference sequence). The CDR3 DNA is TGTGCCAGCAGCTCGGCCCGGACTAGCGGGTGGACAGATACGCAGTATTTT. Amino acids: CASSSARTSGWTDTQYF. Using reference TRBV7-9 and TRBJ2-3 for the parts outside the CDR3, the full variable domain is DTGVSQNPRHKITKRGQNVTFRCDPISEHNRLYWYRQTLGQGPEFLTYFQNEAQLEKSRLLSDRFSAERPKGSFSTLEIQRTEQGDSAMYLCASSSARTSGWTDTQYFGPGTRLTVL.

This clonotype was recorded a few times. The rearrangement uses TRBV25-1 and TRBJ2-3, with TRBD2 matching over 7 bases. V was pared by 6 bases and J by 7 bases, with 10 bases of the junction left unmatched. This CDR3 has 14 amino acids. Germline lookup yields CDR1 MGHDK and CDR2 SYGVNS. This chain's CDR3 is CASSAGDSGYTQYF. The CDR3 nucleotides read TGTGCCAGCAGCGCGGGGGACTCGGGTTATACGCAGTATTTT.

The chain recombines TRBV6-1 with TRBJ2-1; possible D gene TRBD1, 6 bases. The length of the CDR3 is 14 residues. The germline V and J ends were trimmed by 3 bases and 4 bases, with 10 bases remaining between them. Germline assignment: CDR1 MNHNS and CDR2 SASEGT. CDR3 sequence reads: CASSDRGDYNEQFF. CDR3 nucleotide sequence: TGTGCCAGCAGTGACAGGGGTGATTACAATGAGCAGTTCTTC.

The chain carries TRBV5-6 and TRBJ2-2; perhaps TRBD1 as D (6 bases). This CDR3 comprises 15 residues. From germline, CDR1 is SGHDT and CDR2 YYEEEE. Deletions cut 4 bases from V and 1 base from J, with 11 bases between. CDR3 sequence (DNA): TGTGCCAGCAGCCCCGGGACAAAGAACACCGGGGAGCTGTTTTTT. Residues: CASSPGTKNTGELFF.

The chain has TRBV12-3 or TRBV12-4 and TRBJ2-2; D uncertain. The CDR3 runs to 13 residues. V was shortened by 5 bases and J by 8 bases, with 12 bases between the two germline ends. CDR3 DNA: TGTGCCAGCAGTCCACTGGGTGGGGGGGAGCTGTTTTTT. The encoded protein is CASSPLGGGELFF.

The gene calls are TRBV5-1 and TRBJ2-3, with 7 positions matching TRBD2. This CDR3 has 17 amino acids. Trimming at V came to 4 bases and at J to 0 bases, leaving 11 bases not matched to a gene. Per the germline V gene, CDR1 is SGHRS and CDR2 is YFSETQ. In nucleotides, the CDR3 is TGCGCCAGCAGCGGGCCCCAGCGGGGTGGAAGCACAGATACGCAGTATTTT. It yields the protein CASSGPQRGGSTDTQYF.

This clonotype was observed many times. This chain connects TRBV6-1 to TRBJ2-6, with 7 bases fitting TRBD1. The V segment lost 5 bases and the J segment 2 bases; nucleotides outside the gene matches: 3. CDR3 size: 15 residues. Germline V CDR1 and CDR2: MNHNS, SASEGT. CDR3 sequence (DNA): TGTGCCAGCAGTTTAACAGGGGCTGGGGCCAACGTCCTGACTTTC. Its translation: CASSLTGAGANVLTF.

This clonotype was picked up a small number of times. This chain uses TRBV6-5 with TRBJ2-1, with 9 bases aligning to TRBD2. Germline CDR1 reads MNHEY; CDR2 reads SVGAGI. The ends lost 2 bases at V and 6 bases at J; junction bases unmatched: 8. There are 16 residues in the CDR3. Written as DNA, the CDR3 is TGTGCCAGCAGTTACGGGCGGGGGGGCCTCGCCAATGAGCAGTTCTTC. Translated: CASSYGRGGLANEQFF.

CDR3 sequence (DNA): TGCAGCGTTGCACCCGGGACAGGGGCCTACGAGCAGTACTTC. It specifies CSVAPGTGAYEQYF. The rearrangement uses TRBV29-1 and TRBJ2-7, with 10 nucleotides matching TRBD1. This CDR3 is 14 amino acids long. Germline V gives CDR1 SQVTM, CDR2 ANQGSEA. The V segment lost 4 bases and the J segment 2 bases; nucleotides outside the gene matches: 5.

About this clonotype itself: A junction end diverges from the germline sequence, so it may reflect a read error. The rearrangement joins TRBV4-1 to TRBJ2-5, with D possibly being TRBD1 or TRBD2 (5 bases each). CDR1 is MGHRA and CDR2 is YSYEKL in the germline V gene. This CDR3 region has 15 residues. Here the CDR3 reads CTSSDLGKGKETQYF. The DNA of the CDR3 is TGCACCAGCAGCGACCTCGGGAAGGGGAAAGAGACCCAGTACTTC.

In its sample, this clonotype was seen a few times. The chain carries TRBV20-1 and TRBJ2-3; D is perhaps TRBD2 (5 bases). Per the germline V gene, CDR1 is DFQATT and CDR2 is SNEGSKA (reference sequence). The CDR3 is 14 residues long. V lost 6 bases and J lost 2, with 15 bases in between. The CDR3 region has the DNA TGCAGTGCACCCCGGAGCGGTGTCACAGATACGCAGTATTTT. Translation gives CSAPRSGVTDTQYF.

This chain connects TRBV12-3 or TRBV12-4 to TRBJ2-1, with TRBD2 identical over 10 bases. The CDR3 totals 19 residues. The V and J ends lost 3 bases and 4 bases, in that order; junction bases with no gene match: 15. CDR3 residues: CASSLNGLAGATAYNEQFF. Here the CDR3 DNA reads TGTGCCAGCAGTTTGAACGGGCTAGCGGGGGCCACGGCATACAATGAGCAGTTCTTC.

The chain's CDR3 is CASSLKGSYTDTQYF. The CDR3 nucleotides are TGTGCCAGCAGTTTAAAGGGCTCTTACACAGATACGCAGTATTTT. The chain has TRBV27 and TRBJ2-3; D is unclear. CDR1 and CDR2 from the germline V gene are MNHEY and SMNVEV (reference sequence). The CDR3 is 15 amino acids. V shed 2 bases and J shed 2 bases, with 11 bases lying between them.

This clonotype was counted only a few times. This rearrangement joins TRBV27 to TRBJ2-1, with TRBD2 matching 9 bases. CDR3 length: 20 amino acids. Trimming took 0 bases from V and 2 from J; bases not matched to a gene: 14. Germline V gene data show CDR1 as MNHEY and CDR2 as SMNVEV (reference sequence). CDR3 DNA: TGTGCCAGCAGTTTATCGGGGGGGGTAGCGGGAGAGGGGCCCTACAATGAGCAGTTCTTC. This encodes CASSLSGGVAGEGPYNEQFF.

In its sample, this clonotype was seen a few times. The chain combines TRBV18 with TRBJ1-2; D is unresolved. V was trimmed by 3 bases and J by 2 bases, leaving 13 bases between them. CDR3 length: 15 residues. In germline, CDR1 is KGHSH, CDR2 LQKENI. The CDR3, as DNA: TGTGCCAGCTCACCCGCGAGGCAGAGAAACTATGGCTACACCTTC. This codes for CASSPARQRNYGYTF. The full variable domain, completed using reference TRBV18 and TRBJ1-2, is NAGVMQNPRHLVRRRGQEARLRCSPMKGHSHVYWYRQLPEEGLKFMVYLQKENIIDESGMPKERFSAEFPKEGPSILRIQQVVRGDSAAYFCASSPARQRNYGYTFGSGTRLTVV.

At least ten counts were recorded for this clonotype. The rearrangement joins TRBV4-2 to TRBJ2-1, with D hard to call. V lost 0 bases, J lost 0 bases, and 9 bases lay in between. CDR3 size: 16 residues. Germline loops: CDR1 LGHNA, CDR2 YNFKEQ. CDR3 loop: CASSQEKGSSYNEQFF. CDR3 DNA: TGTGCCAGCAGCCAAGAGAAGGGTAGCTCCTACAATGAGCAGTTCTTC.